These 14 T cell receptor beta chains share one sample of origin, sequenced in a study of T cells in placental villitis. Sequencing used immunoSEQ v4. Assay: immunoSEQ multiplex PCR; the TCRdb copy retains only in-frame clones and omits some. Among about 6,300 clones listed, around 80% were seen once. Sequenced input: placental tissue containing maternal and fetal cells. The receptors originated from a human patient with infectious villitis; the placental T cells may come from both mother and fetus.

This clone was found a few times. The chain employs TRBV28 and TRBJ2-3; 9 bases match TRBD2. Germline CDR1 reads MDHEN; CDR2 reads SYDVKM. The CDR3 is made up of 15 amino acids. With 1 base clipped from V and 4 bases from J, the junction kept 3 bases outside the gene matches. The CDR3 region is CASSLYGGGADTQYF. The CDR3 DNA follows: TGTGCCAGCAGTTTATACGGCGGGGGGGCAGATACGCAGTATTTT.

The chain recombines TRBV6-5 with TRBJ1-6; tentatively, D is TRBD1 (5 bases). This CDR3 region has 15 residues. Trimming removed 4 bases at V and 7 bases at J, with 14 bases between. Germline CDR1 is MNHEY and CDR2 is SVGAGI. The CDR3 DNA is TGTGCCAGCAGTTTTGGGACCGGGCTAAATTCACCCCTCCACTTT. Residues: CASSFGTGLNSPLHF.

The J gene is TRBJ1-6, the V gene TRBV9, with a tentative D call TRBD1 (6 bases). V lost 0 bases and J lost 0, with 10 bases in between. The CDR3 spans 17 residues. In germline, CDR1 is SGDLS, CDR2 YYNGEE. CDR3 region: CASSVGTGSSYNSPLHF. The CDR3 DNA is TGTGCCAGCAGCGTAGGAACAGGGAGCTCCTATAATTCACCCCTCCACTTT.

V usage is TRBV5-5 and J usage is TRBJ1-5, with D unclear. Germline CDR1 SGHKS, CDR2 YYEKEE (reference sequence). This CDR3 is 14 amino acids long. The germline V and J ends were trimmed by 4 bases and 6 bases, with 14 bases remaining between them. CDR3 region: CASSPGAHGQPQHF. The CDR3 DNA is TGTGCCAGCAGCCCAGGAGCCCATGGTCAGCCCCAGCATTTT.

The J gene is TRBJ2-1, the V gene TRBV19; D remains ambiguous. CDR1 and CDR2 from the germline V gene are LNHDA and SQIVND (reference sequence). V lost 5 bases, J lost 4 bases, and 3 bases lay in between. The length of the CDR3 is 11 residues. The CDR3 region is CASSSYNEQFF. The CDR3 DNA is TGTGCCAGTAGTTCGTACAATGAGCAGTTCTTC.

This chain joins TRBV19 and TRBJ2-3, with 8 nucleotides matching TRBD1. The germline CDR1 and CDR2 sequences are LNHDA and SQIVND (reference sequence). Unmatched junction bases numbered 4, after V lost 2 bases and J lost 9 bases. This CDR3 is 13 amino acids long. The CDR3 nucleotides read TGTGCCAGTAGTATATTCGGACAGGGCACGCAGTATTTT. Translating it yields CASSIFGQGTQYF.

The rearrangement links TRBV25-1 to TRBJ2-1; 12 nucleotides match TRBD2. Unmatched junction bases numbered 6, after V lost 3 bases and J lost 6 bases. The CDR3 spans 16 residues. Germline V gives CDR1 MGHDK, CDR2 SYGVNS. The CDR3 DNA reads as TGTGCCAGCAGTGACCCTCTAGCGGGGGGGCCCAATGAGCAGTTCTTC. It codes for CASSDPLAGGPNEQFF.

This rearrangement joins TRBV18 to TRBJ1-4; no clear D. CDR1 KGHSH and CDR2 LQKENI come from the germline V gene. V gave up 3 bases and J gave up 6 bases, with 5 bases separating them. There are 12 residues in the CDR3. The DNA for the CDR3 is TGTGCCAGCTCACCGAGGGATGAAAAACTGTTTTTT. Residues: CASSPRDEKLFF.

The chain carries TRBV6-5 and TRBJ1-2; 8 positions match TRBD1. The CDR3 has 15 amino acids. Trimming at V came to 6 bases and at J to 4 bases, leaving 10 bases not matched to a gene. From germline, CDR1 is MNHEY and CDR2 SVGAGI. The CDR3 sequence is CASRAGQGTGYGYTF. CDR3 DNA: TGTGCCAGCAGGGCAGGACAGGGAACAGGCTATGGCTACACCTTC.

The V and J genes are TRBV10-2 and TRBJ1-2, with a possible D match to TRBD1 (5 bases). Trimming left V 2 bases short and J 6 bases short, with 10 bases between. Germline CDR1 reads WSHSY; CDR2 reads SAAADI. The length of the CDR3 is 13 residues. The DNA for the CDR3 is TGCGCCAGCAGTGAGAGGGGAGAGAATGGCTACACCTTC. This codes for CASSERGENGYTF.

Details on this clone: Other nucleotide sequences in the sample specify the same CDR3. V and J are TRBV27 and TRBJ2-3, with a tentative D call TRBD2 (6 bases). Germline CDR1 and CDR2: MNHEY and SMNVEV (reference sequence). The CDR3 is made up of 16 amino acids. V was cut by 5 bases and J by 6 bases, with 21 bases left in between. CDR3 coding DNA: TGTGCCAGCAGTCCAGAGACTAGTGGCATCGACGATACGCAGTATTTT. Amino acid sequence: CASSPETSGIDDTQYF.

The chain has TRBV7-9 and TRBJ1-6, with a weak D call TRBD1 (6 bases). Germline V gene lookup returns CDR1 SEHNR and CDR2 FQNEAQ (reference sequence). This CDR3 is 14 amino acids long. V lost 7 bases to trimming and J lost 7 bases, with 14 bases between them. The CDR3 nucleotides read TGTGCCAGCAAGAAGGACAGTGAAAATTCACCCCTCCACTTT. This translates into CASKKDSENSPLHF. The complete variable domain, with remaining parts taken from reference TRBV7-9 and TRBJ1-6, reads DTGVSQNPRHKITKRGQNVTFRCDPISEHNRLYWYRQTLGQGPEFLTYFQNEAQLEKSRLLSDRFSAERPKGSFSTLEIQRTEQGDSAMYLCASKKDSENSPLHFGNGTRLTVT.

The chain recombines TRBV6-5 with TRBJ2-7; the match to TRBD1 covers 10 bases. Germline V gene lookup returns CDR1 MNHEY and CDR2 SVGAGI. This CDR3 has 15 amino acids. Unmatched junction bases numbered 3, after V lost 2 bases and J lost 2 bases. The CDR3 DNA reads TGTGCCAGCAGTTACGGGACAGGGGTTACCTACGAGCAGTACTTC. It encodes CASSYGTGVTYEQYF.

The chain links TRBV20-1 to TRBJ2-5, with D tentatively TRBD1 (5 bases). CDR3 length: 11 residues. The ends were cut back, 2 bases at V and 5 bases at J, with 6 bases in the middle. Germline loops: CDR1 DFQATT, CDR2 SNEGSKA (reference sequence). The DNA of the CDR3 is TGCAGTGCTAGACACAGGGAGACCCAGTACTTC. It translates to CSARHRETQYF.